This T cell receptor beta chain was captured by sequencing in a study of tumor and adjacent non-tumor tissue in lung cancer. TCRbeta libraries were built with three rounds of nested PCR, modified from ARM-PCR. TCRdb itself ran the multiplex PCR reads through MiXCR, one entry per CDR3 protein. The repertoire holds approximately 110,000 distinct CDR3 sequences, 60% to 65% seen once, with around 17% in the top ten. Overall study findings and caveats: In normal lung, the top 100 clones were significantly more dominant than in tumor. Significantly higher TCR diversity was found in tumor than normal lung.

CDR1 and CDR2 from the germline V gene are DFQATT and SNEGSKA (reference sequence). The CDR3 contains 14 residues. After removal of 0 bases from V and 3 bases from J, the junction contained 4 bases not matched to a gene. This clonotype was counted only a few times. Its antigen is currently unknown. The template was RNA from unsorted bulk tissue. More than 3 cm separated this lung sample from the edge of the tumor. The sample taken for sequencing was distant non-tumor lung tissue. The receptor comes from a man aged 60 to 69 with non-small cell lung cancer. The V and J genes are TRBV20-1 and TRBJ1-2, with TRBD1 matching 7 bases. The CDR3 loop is CSARDAGTDYGYTF. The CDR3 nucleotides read TGCAGTGCTAGAGACGCCGGGACAGACTATGGCTACACCTTC.